Described below is a single TCR beta chain sequence and its context. Its target is unknown. V shed 4 bases and J 5 bases; nucleotides not matched to a gene: 12. The V gene's germline CDR1 is SGHDN and CDR2 FVKESK. The CDR3 spans 16 residues. This sample was included in a study of vaccination and CD4 T cells after COVID-19. Sequencing of cultured CD4+ T cell DNA used the Oncomine TCR Beta short-read assay. TCRdb re-called the PCR reads through MiXCR, storing one row per CDR3 protein. The repertoire consists of around 10,000 distinct CDR3 sequences, with 40% to 55% occurring once and the leading ten covering approximately 29%. Regarding treatment: approximately 10-day PBMC culture with coronavirus spike peptide pools or control peptides (ViraFEST assay).

Sequencing used CD4+ T cells from blood, cultured in vitro. The TCR comes from a human donor who had recovered from COVID-19. This chain uses TRBV14 with TRBJ2-3, with 7 nucleotides matching TRBD2. CDR3 sequence: CASSLSPAGWKDTQYF. In DNA form, the CDR3 reads TGTGCCAGCAGCCTTTCCCCAGCGGGGTGGAAAGATACGCAGTATTTT.